The rows below give T cell receptor beta chains drawn from one sample of a study of shared T cell receptors in the human thymus. Clones were sequenced by immunoSEQ multiplex PCR, and TCRdb holds only the in-frame ones, with some missing. The sample lists roughly 410,000 clones; just under 95% were seen once. The specimen sequenced was thymocytes. The origin of the receptors is a human donor. Each CDR3 is given with its conserved first and last residue. The D gene is left open where the match is weak.

v_call	j_call	d_call	cdr3_nt	cdr3_aa
TRBV5-6	TRBJ2-5	TRBD1	TGTGCCAGCAGCTTCAGTTTGACAGGGGAAGAGACCCAGTACTTC	CASSFSLTGEETQYF
TRBV7-9	TRBJ2-1	.	TGTGCCAGCAGCTTACGACGGTCCGAAGAGCAGTTCTTC	CASSLRRSEEQFF
TRBV28	TRBJ1-1	.	TGTGCCAGCACAGGGAGGAGCACTGAAGCTTTCTTT	CASTGRSTEAFF
TRBV15	TRBJ2-3	.	TGTGCCACCAGTCGTACCGACCGGTCTAGCACAGATACGCAGTATTTT	CATSRTDRSSTDTQYF
TRBV23-1	TRBJ1-2	.	TGCGCCAGCAGTCAATCTGTGAGGGACACGACCTATGGCTACACCTTC	CASSQSVRDTTYGYTF
TRBV6-5	TRBJ2-5	TRBD2	TGTGCCAGCAGTTACACGGGCGGGAGCCCCGAGACCCAGTACTTC	CASSYTGGSPETQYF
TRBV5-1	TRBJ2-1	.	TGCGCCAGCAGCTTGAGGTGCGGAACCTACAATGAGCAGTTCTTC	CASSLRCGTYNEQFF
TRBV5-4	TRBJ2-2	TRBD1	TGTGCCAGCATCAGTACCCGGGACAGAGAAAAGGCGGGGGAGCTGTTTTTT	CASISTRDREKAGELFF
TRBV10-3	TRBJ2-1	.	TGTGCCATCAGTGATCTGAGTAAAACCCCCACCAATGAGCAGTTCTTC	CAISDLSKTPTNEQFF
TRBV21-1	TRBJ1-4	.	TGTGCCAGCAGCAAAAAATTCTTTCAGGGGCCCGGTGAAAAACTGTTTTTT	CASSKKFFQGPGEKLFF
TRBV5-1	TRBJ2-7	TRBD1	TGCGCCTGCCGCAGGGGGCACGTCTTAGACTACGAGCAGTACTTC	CACRRGHVLDYEQYF